Listed below are T cell receptor beta chains from one sample, sequenced in a study of shared clonotypes between healthy human individuals. The data were produced by immunoSEQ multiplex PCR, yet TCRdb's version contains in-frame clones alone and is incomplete. The sample carries over 850,000 clones, around 78% recorded once. Sequenced material: memory CD4+ T cells from PBMCs. The origin of the receptors is a young man in good health. Some clones in this sample may be carry-over from other donors' samples. Both conserved end residues are part of each CDR3. A D gene is named only where the DNA matches it firmly. The size of a clone is reported for some rows only, either as once, few or many, or as a class for expanded clones.

>TRBV18|TRBJ2-1|TRBD2|.
CASSPWAGGINEQFF
TGTGCCAGCTCACCCTGGGCGGGAGGTATAAATGAGCAGTTCTTC
>TRBV9|TRBJ2-5|TRBD2|many
CASSVDSGGGETQYF
TGTGCCAGCAGCGTAGATTCGGGAGGTGGAGAGACCCAGTACTTC
>TRBV6-5|TRBJ2-3|.|.
CASSSSGGRSYMQYF
.
>TRBV5-4|TRBJ2-3|TRBD1|.
CASSGITGASTDTQYF
TGTGCCAGCAGCGGGATAACAGGGGCTAGCACAGATACGCAGTATTTT
>TRBV5-1|TRBJ2-5|TRBD2|.
CASSLSGKETQYF
TGCGCCAGCAGCTTAAGCGGGAAGGAGACCCAGTACTTC
>TRBV5-4|TRBJ2-1|TRBD2|.
CASSLGGGSRSEQFF
TGTGCCAGCAGCTTGGGTGGCGGGAGCCGCAGTGAGCAGTTCTTC
>TRBV7-3|TRBJ2-1|TRBD1|.
CASSHQGQPSGQFF
TGTGCCAGCAGCCACCAGGGACAGCCTTCGGGCCAGTTCTTC
>TRBV9|TRBJ2-2|TRBD2|.
CASSASGSGRFNTGELFF
TGTGCCAGCAGCGCCTCTGGGAGCGGGAGGTTTAACACCGGGGAGCTGTTTTTT
>TRBV28|TRBJ2-7|TRBD2|few
CASSLRRDSGTPAYEQYF
TGTGCCAGCAGTTTAAGAAGGGATAGCGGGACGCCGGCCTACGAGCAGTACTTC
>TRBV28|TRBJ2-5|TRBD2|.
CGGTSGQETQYF
TGTGGGGGGACTAGCGGCCAGGAGACCCAGTACTTC
>TRBV9|TRBJ1-2|.|.
CASSVDGRDPDGYTF
TGTGCCAGCAGCGTAGATGGCAGAGATCCTGATGGCTACACCTTC
>TRBV11-2|TRBJ2-7|TRBD2|.
CASSFSGPYEQYF
TGTGCCAGCAGCTTTAGCGGGCCTTACGAGCAGTACTTC
>TRBV7-3|TRBJ1-1|.|few
CASSEGHWNTEAFF
TGTGCCAGCAGCGAGGGACATTGGAACACTGAAGCTTTCTTT
>TRBV28|TRBJ1-2|.|.
CASSTPDRWRNYGYTF
TGTGCCAGCAGTACTCCTGACAGGTGGCGGAACTATGGCTACACCTTC
>TRBV7-9|TRBJ2-7|.|few
CASSARDGYEQYF
TGTGCCAGCAGCGCGCGGGACGGCTACGAGCAGTACTTC
>TRBV5-1|TRBJ2-7|TRBD1|.
CASSFGTVPNEQYF
TGCGCCAGCAGCTTTGGGACAGTGCCGAACGAGCAGTACTTC
>TRBV11-2|TRBJ1-1|.|.
CASSLITEAFF
TGTGCCAGCAGCTTGATCACTGAAGCTTTCTTT
>TRBV18|TRBJ1-1|.|.
CASSPGTPTTNTEAFF
TGTGCCAGCTCACCCGGGACACCTACAACGAACACTGAAGCTTTCTTT
>TRBV28|TRBJ1-5|TRBD1|.
CASEKTGGNQPQHF
TGTGCCAGCGAAAAGACAGGGGGCAATCAGCCCCAGCATTTT
>TRBV5-1|TRBJ1-3|TRBD1|.
CASSLGTEGNTIYF
TGCGCCAGCAGCTTAGGGACAGAGGGAAACACCATATATTTT
>TRBV5-6|TRBJ2-5|.|.
CASSAGRRLETQYF
TGTGCCAGCAGTGCGGGACGGCGCTTAGAGACCCAGTACTTC
>TRBV7-3|TRBJ2-7|.|once
CASSSQAGQHYEQYF
TGTGCCAGCAGCTCCCAGGCCGGACAGCACTACGAGCAGTACTTC
>TRBV10-2|TRBJ1-3|.|.
CASSEAGPASGNTIYF
TGCGCCAGCAGTGAGGCAGGCCCAGCTTCTGGAAACACCATATATTTT